The entry below describes one T cell receptor (beta chain). This clonotype was seen only a few times. What antigen it recognizes has not been identified. Base qualities are not recorded, but no much larger clone differs from it by a single base. This record comes from a study of response to subunit inactivated influenza vaccine (dated by TCRdb to 2016 to 2019). In terms of the full investigation: The study used deep quantitative T cell receptor repertoire profiling to track responses to a trivalent subunit inactivated influenza vaccine.

The method behind the library was RT-PCR. The sequencer listed for this sample is Illumina HiSeq 2500. TCRdb applied fastp at Q25 and MiXCR to the public reads, then kept only in-frame beta chains. Rows with one shared CDR3 protein collapse into an entry with the most common genes and DNA. Recorded for this sample are hundreds of thousands of distinct CDR3 sequences; approximately 13% of them occurred a single time. The ten largest clones capture 6.5% to 8.5% of the sample. Results the study describes overall, beyond this receptor: The authors suggested that each seasonal influenza vaccination may recruit only a limited number of new T cells.

Source: PBMCs from blood, taken 14 to 15 days before vaccination. This receptor was obtained from a man aged 45-60 years who received an inactivated influenza vaccine. Donor details come from another sample of the same person, matched by shared clones.

The CDR3 here reads CASSSGGAVDTQYF. The base sequence is TGCGCCAGCTCAAGCGGGGGGGCCGTAGATACGCAGTATTTT. The rearranged segments are TRBV5-1 and TRBJ2-3, with 10 middle bases fitting TRBD2. The cysteine opens and the phenylalanine closes a CDR3 of 14 amino acids. CDR3 DNA is the only sequence kept; it has 42 bases, read in frame from the first base. Ends trimmed: V by 7 bases, J by 5 bases; bases unmatched to a gene: 7. CDR1 and CDR2, per the germline V gene, are SGHRS and YFSETQ.